Here is one TCR beta chain with its context. The target antigen is unknown. Per germline, CDR1 KGHSH and CDR2 LQKENI. Trimming cost V 2 bases and J 4 bases; bases outside gene matches: 5. This CDR3 spans 15 amino acids. TCRdb keeps only in-frame clones here, not all; method: immunoSEQ multiplex PCR. Here the sample spans about 2,000 clones, under 95% being singletons. These data originate in a study of T cells and Merkel cell carcinoma outcomes. Regarding the study as a whole: In Merkel cell carcinoma, repertoire and T-cell density reportedly predicted outcomes.

The sequence was collected from a human donor with Merkel cell carcinoma. The sequenced sample consisted of tumor tissue from Merkel cell carcinoma. This rearrangement joins TRBV18 to TRBJ2-7; 10 bases align to TRBD2. The CDR3 here is CASSPIELAGYEQYF. DNA for the CDR3: TGTGCCAGCTCACCAATAGAACTAGCGGGATACGAGCAGTACTTC.